Described below is a single T cell receptor beta chain sequence and its context. Its antigen is as yet unknown. TCRdb re-called the 5' RACE reads with MiXCR, one entry per CDR3 protein. The sample holds hundreds of thousands of distinct CDR3 sequences, 17% seen once. The data derive from a study of T-cell memory formation after mild COVID-19. Study conclusions and caveats: Cross-reactive memory seemingly joined, as some responding clones were found in pre-infection memory. Contracting clones from day 15 to 85 had balanced CD4/CD8; later expanders favoured CD4+.

CDR3 size: 13 residues. V was cut by 2 bases and J by 4 bases, with 11 bases left in between. Germline loops: CDR1 GTSNPN, CDR2 SVGIG (reference sequence). The chain uses TRBV30 and TRBJ1-2, with D tentatively TRBD1 (5 bases). The sequence was collected from an adult woman who had mild COVID-19 (a few samples of this study predate the infection). Cell type and time point are not known. Sequenced sample: PBMCs or a T cell subset sorted from them (not recorded which). The DNA of the CDR3 is TGTGCCTGGAGTCTAGGACATAGCTATGGCTACACCTTC. It is translated as CAWSLGHSYGYTF.